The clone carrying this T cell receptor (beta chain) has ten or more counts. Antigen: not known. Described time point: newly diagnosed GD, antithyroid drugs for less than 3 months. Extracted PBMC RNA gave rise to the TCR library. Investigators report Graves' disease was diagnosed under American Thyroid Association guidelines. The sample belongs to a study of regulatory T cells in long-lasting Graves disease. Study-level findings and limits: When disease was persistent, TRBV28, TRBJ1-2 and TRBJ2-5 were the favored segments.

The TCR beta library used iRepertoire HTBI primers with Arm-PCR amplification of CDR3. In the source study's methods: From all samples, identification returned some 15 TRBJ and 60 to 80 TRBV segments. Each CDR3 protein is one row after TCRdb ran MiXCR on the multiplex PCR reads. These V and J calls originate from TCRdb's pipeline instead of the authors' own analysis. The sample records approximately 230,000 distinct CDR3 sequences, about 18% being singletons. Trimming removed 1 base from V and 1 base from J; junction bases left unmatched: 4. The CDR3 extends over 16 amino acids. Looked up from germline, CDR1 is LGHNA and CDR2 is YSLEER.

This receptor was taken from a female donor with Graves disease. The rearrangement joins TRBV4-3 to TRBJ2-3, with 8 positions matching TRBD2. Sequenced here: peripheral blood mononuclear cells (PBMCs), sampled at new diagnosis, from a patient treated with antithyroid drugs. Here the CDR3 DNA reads TGCGCCAGCAGCCAAGTAGGACTAGCCCGCACAGATACGCAGTATTTT. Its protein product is CASSQVGLARTDTQYF.